This entry concerns a single T cell receptor beta chain. Its matching antigen is unknown. The data derive from a study of cytomegalovirus exposure and HLA in healthy donors. Study summary: Across a few hundred genotyped donors, 81% landed in the Caucasian-associated ancestry cluster. Findings of the study overall: Productive rates of about 90% or about 30% were seen for most TCR beta V segments in an earlier analysis. Later genetic work tied a missense DCLRE1C variant to beta-chain V and J trimming.

Per the germline V gene, CDR1 is SGDLS and CDR2 is YYNGEE. The CDR3 has 11 residues. V lost 10 bases to trimming and J lost 2 bases, with 7 bases between them. Nominally healthy donors were sampled, though unrecorded immune exposures were likely. Vbeta (60) and Jbeta (13) primers were used in the PCR. Here immunoSEQ multiplex PCR was the method, and the copy in TCRdb shows in-frame clones only, minus some. The repertoire holds 100,000 to 150,000 clones, with just under 85% as singletons. Sequencing was carried out using PBMCs. The receptor was derived from a boy between 2 and 10 years old in good health and CMV-seronegative. The gene calls are TRBV9 and TRBJ2-1; D remains unclear. CDR3 coding DNA: TGTGCCCTTGACACCTACAATGAGCAGTTCTTC. It encodes CALDTYNEQFF. Drawing the rest from reference TRBV9 and TRBJ2-1, the complete variable domain is DSGVTQTPKHLITATGQRVTLRCSPRSGDLSVYWYQQSLDQGLQFLIQYYNGEERAKGNILERFSAQQFPDLHSELNLSSLELGDSALYFCALDTYNEQFFGPGTRLTVL.